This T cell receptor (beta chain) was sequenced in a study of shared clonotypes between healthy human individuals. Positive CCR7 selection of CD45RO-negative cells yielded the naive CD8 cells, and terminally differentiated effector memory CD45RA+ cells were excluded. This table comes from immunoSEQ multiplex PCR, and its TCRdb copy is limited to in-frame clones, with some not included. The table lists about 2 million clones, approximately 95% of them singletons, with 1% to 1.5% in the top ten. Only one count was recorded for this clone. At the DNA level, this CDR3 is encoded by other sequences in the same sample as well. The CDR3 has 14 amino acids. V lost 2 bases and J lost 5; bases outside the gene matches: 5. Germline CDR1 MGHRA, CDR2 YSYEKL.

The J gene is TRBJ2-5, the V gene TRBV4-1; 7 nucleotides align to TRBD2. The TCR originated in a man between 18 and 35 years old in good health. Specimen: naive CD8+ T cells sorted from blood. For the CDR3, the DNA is TGCGCCAGCAGCCAACTGGGACTATCGGAGACCCAGTACTTC. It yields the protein CASSQLGLSETQYF.